Each of the 30 T cell receptor beta chains below was sequenced from the same sample in a study of cytomegalovirus exposure and HLA in healthy donors. PCR primers comprised 60 Vbeta and 13 Jbeta primers. Clones were read by immunoSEQ multiplex PCR, and TCRdb kept only the in-frame ones, dropping some. Among about 190,000 clones listed, over 80% were seen once. Input material: PBMCs. The receptors derive from a woman in her forties or fifties in good health and CMV-seropositive.

The chain couples TRBV28 to TRBJ1-5, with D possibly matching TRBD1 (5 bases). CDR1 and CDR2 (germline): MDHEN, SYDVKM. The CDR3 covers 15 residues. V was trimmed by 7 bases and J by 5 bases, leaving 18 bases between them. CDR3 in amino acids: CASTAGGDGHQPQHF. CDR3 nucleotide sequence: TGTGCCAGCACCGCGGGAGGGGATGGTCATCAGCCCCAGCATTTT.

There are a few counts of this clone. The gene calls are TRBV13 and TRBJ2-7, with a possible D match to TRBD1 (6 bases). V lost 3 bases, J lost 7 bases, and 10 bases lay in between. Germline lookup yields CDR1 PRHDT and CDR2 FYEKMQ (reference sequence). The CDR3 covers 12 residues. The chain's CDR3 is CASSLGAREQYF. CDR3 sequence (DNA): TGTGCCAGCAGCTTGGGGGCGCGGGAGCAGTACTTC. Combining the CDR3 with reference TRBV13 and TRBJ2-7 gives the whole variable domain AAGVIQSPRHLIKEKRETATLKCYPIPRHDTVYWYQQGPGQDPQFLISFYEKMQSDKGSIPDRFSAQQFSDYHSELNMSSLELGDSALYFCASSLGAREQYFGPGTRLTVT.

This clone was seen once. The chain uses TRBV27 and TRBJ2-7; 8 bases map to TRBD1. V shed 0 bases, J shed 1 base, and the junction held 14 bases outside the gene matches. Germline CDR1 MNHEY, CDR2 SMNVEV (reference sequence). This CDR3 region has 19 residues. CDR3 protein: CASSLSARLLRTGSYEQYF. CDR3 bases: TGTGCCAGCAGTTTATCTGCCCGGCTACTTCGGACAGGGTCCTACGAGCAGTACTTC.

The rearrangement uses TRBV7-2 and TRBJ2-1; D remains unclear. V dropped 4 bases and J dropped 6 bases, with 10 bases sitting between them. The CDR3 is 13 amino acids. From germline, CDR1 is SGHTA and CDR2 FQGNSA. The CDR3 is CASSSSTLNEQFF. Here the CDR3 DNA reads TGTGCCAGCAGCTCCTCGACTCTCAATGAGCAGTTCTTC.

This chain connects TRBV19 to TRBJ2-3; 7 bases align to TRBD1. Germline V gene lookup returns CDR1 LNHDA and CDR2 SQIVND (reference sequence). This CDR3 is 13 amino acids long. V shed 5 bases, J shed 6 bases, and the junction held 5 bases outside the gene matches. DNA of the CDR3: TGTGCCAGTAGTGACAGGGTTTGGGATACGCAGTATTTT. Encoded protein: CASSDRVWDTQYF.

DNA of the CDR3: TGTGCCTCCACAGGGTCTAGCTCTGAAGCTTTCTTT. Translation gives CASTGSSSEAFF. The V gene is TRBV7-2, the J gene TRBJ1-1, with D tentatively TRBD1 (6 bases). V lost 11 bases and J 6 bases, leaving 16 bases between the germline ends. CDR3 length: 12 amino acids. Germline CDR1 reads SGHTA; CDR2 reads FQGNSA.

This clone appeared once. V usage is TRBV4-2 and J usage is TRBJ1-2; TRBD1 aligns across 10 bases. The CDR3 spans 16 residues. Looked up from germline, CDR1 is LGHNA and CDR2 is YNFKEQ. V shed 4 bases and J 0 bases; nucleotides not matched to a gene: 5. CDR3 loop: CASSRQGATANYGYTF. The DNA of the CDR3 is TGTGCCAGCAGCCGACAGGGGGCGACAGCTAACTATGGCTACACCTTC.

This chain connects TRBV4-1 to TRBJ1-4; no clear D gene. Germline loops: CDR1 MGHRA, CDR2 YSYEKL. The V end lost 4 bases, the J end lost 2 bases, and 14 bases lay between the germline ends. The CDR3 totals 16 residues. In DNA form, the CDR3 reads TGCGCCAGCAGCCCCGGGTCGAGAGGGACTAATGAAAAACTGTTTTTT. It encodes CASSPGSRGTNEKLFF.

The rearrangement joins TRBV15 to TRBJ1-3; no definite D call. Trimming pared 1 base from V and 0 bases from J, leaving 16 bases between. The germline V gene encodes CDR1 LNHNV and CDR2 YYDKDF (reference sequence). This CDR3 comprises 18 residues. CDR3 in amino acids: CATSRVWPLDSSGNTIYF. CDR3 DNA: TGTGCCACCAGCAGAGTGTGGCCCCTAGATAGCTCTGGAAACACCATATATTTT. Full variable domain (rest looked up from reference TRBV15 and TRBJ1-3): DAMVIQNPRYQVTQFGKPVTLSCSQTLNHNVMYWYQQKSSQAPKLLFHYYDKDFNNEADTPDNFQSRRPNTSFCFLDIRSPGLGDTAMYLCATSRVWPLDSSGNTIYFGEGSWLTVV.

This chain uses TRBV7-3 with TRBJ1-2; possibly TRBD1 for D (6 bases). The CDR3 is 15 amino acids. The V and J ends lost 5 bases and 7 bases respectively, with 20 bases between them. Germline V gives CDR1 SGHTA, CDR2 FQGTGA. Here the CDR3 DNA reads TGTGCCAGCAGCCCAATAGGGACAAAAGCCAGTGGCTACACCTTC. Protein sequence: CASSPIGTKASGYTF.

This clone came up a few times. V gene TRBV28 combines with J gene TRBJ2-4; TRBD1 matches at 10 bases. Trimming at V came to 8 bases and at J to 6 bases, leaving 7 bases not matched to a gene. Germline V gives CDR1 MDHEN, CDR2 SYDVKM. The CDR3 spans 14 residues. CDR3: CASRDRGRGNIQYF. CDR3 sequence (DNA): TGTGCCAGCCGAGACAGGGGGCGGGGAAACATTCAGTACTTC.

The chain links TRBV15 to TRBJ2-1, with 10 nucleotides matching TRBD1. The germline V gene has CDR1 LNHNV and CDR2 YYDKDF (reference sequence). This CDR3 contains 15 residues. Germline trimming cut 4 bases from V and 5 bases from J; bases unmatched to any gene: 5. In nucleotides, the CDR3 is TGTGCCACCAGCACCCGGGACAGGGGCGACAATGAGCAGTTCTTC. Amino acid sequence: CATSTRDRGDNEQFF.

The chain combines TRBV5-6 with TRBJ1-6; 8 bases match TRBD1. The CDR3 runs 15 residues. Losses at the gene ends were 4 bases for V and 10 bases for J; bases not matched to a gene: 10. Germline values: CDR1 SGHDT, CDR2 YYEEEE. CDR3 sequence: CASSPGQGGASPLHF. The CDR3 DNA reads TGTGCCAGCAGCCCAGGACAGGGCGGGGCGTCACCCCTCCACTTT.

V and J are TRBV19 and TRBJ1-1; TRBD1 aligns across 7 bases. From germline, CDR1 is LNHDA and CDR2 SQIVND (reference sequence). Trimming took 7 bases from V and 3 from J; bases not matched to a gene: 8. The CDR3 runs 14 residues. The CDR3 sequence is CASTDQGGDTEAFF. As DNA, the CDR3 is TGTGCCAGTACCGATCAGGGGGGCGACACTGAAGCTTTCTTT.

The rearrangement uses TRBV10-3 and TRBJ1-2; the match to TRBD1 covers 7 bases. Germline CDR1 ENHRY, CDR2 SYGVKD. The CDR3 contains 17 residues. V lost 0 bases to trimming and J lost 0 bases; unmatched junction nucleotides: 7. The CDR3 DNA sequence: TGTGCCATCAGTGAGTCCAGGACAGGCCATACTAACTATGGCTACACCTTC. It specifies CAISESRTGHTNYGYTF.

This chain links TRBV10-3 with TRBJ1-5; TRBD1 might be the D (6 bases). Between the trimmed V and J ends, which lost 3 bases and 6 bases, there was a span of 18 bases. This CDR3 has 16 amino acids. The germline gives CDR1 ENHRY, CDR2 SYGVKD. The CDR3 coding sequence is TGTGCCATCAGTGAAACCGTACAGGGTTTTAGTCAGCCCCAGCATTTT. Protein: CAISETVQGFSQPQHF.

The chain has TRBV5-6 and TRBJ1-1, with D unresolved. V lost 4 bases to trimming and J lost 4 bases, with 14 bases between them. The CDR3 is 14 amino acids. Germline V gene data show CDR1 as SGHDT and CDR2 as YYEEEE. CDR3 bases: TGTGCCAGCAGCCGATTTATTAGAGGCACTGAAGCTTTCTTT. Protein: CASSRFIRGTEAFF.

The V gene is TRBV27, the J gene TRBJ1-5, with 9 bases that match TRBD1. Germline V gene data show CDR1 as MNHEY and CDR2 as SMNVEV (reference sequence). The CDR3 is 13 amino acids. Losses at the gene ends were 5 bases for V and 9 bases for J; bases not matched to a gene: 5. CDR3 DNA sequence: TGTGCCAGCAGTCGGGACAGGGCCGGGCCCCAGCATTTT. Protein product: CASSRDRAGPQHF.

This clone appeared once. The J gene is TRBJ1-1, the V gene TRBV4-1, with 8 bases matching TRBD1. V was clipped by 1 base and J by 0 bases; unmatched bases: 10. Germline CDR1 and CDR2: MGHRA and YSYEKL. The CDR3 covers 18 residues. The CDR3 spells CASSQAPGGGRMNTEAFF. The CDR3 DNA is TGCGCCAGCAGCCAAGCCCCAGGGGGCGGCAGGATGAACACTGAAGCTTTCTTT.

This rearrangement joins TRBV7-9 to TRBJ1-2, with 7 bases aligning to TRBD1. The CDR3 loop spans 13 amino acids. Trimming removed 2 bases from V and 4 bases from J; junction bases left unmatched: 1. CDR1 SEHNR and CDR2 FQNEAQ come from the germline V gene (reference sequence). The CDR3 protein is CASSLSGGYGYTF. In DNA, the CDR3 is TGTGCCAGCAGCTTATCAGGGGGCTATGGCTACACCTTC.

This chain links TRBV5-1 with TRBJ1-6, with 7 positions matching TRBD1. Germline V lookup: CDR1 SGHRS, CDR2 YFSETQ. With V trimmed by 5 bases and J by 9 bases, 11 bases remained unmatched. CDR3 length: 15 residues. The chain's CDR3 is CASREGAASGSPLHF. As DNA, the CDR3 is TGCGCCAGCAGAGAGGGGGCTGCCTCGGGTTCACCCCTCCACTTT.

The chain is built from TRBV27 and TRBJ1-2, with no clear D. The V end lost 5 bases, the J end lost 8 bases, and 21 bases lay between the germline ends. Germline CDR1 and CDR2: MNHEY and SMNVEV (reference sequence). This CDR3 contains 15 residues. The CDR3 DNA sequence: TGTGCCAGCAGTGGCCGGGTGCAGCCCCTATGGGGCTACACCTTC. It yields the protein CASSGRVQPLWGYTF.

V usage is TRBV29-1 and J usage is TRBJ1-2, with 9 bases that match TRBD1. CDR1 and CDR2 (germline): SQVTM, ANQGSEA. The V and J ends lost 6 bases and 0 bases, in that order; junction bases with no gene match: 5. The CDR3 length is 14 residues. The CDR3: CSVWDRATNYGYTF. CDR3 bases: TGCAGCGTCTGGGACAGGGCTACTAACTATGGCTACACCTTC.

This chain links TRBV23-1 with TRBJ2-1, with D perhaps matching TRBD1 (6 bases). TRBV23-1 is annotated as an ORF whose role is uncertain. The ends were cut back, 3 bases at V and 10 bases at J, with 22 bases in the middle. This CDR3 is built from 16 residues. The CDR3 loop is CASSHPTGDNRREQFF. The CDR3 DNA reads TGCGCCAGCAGTCATCCGACCGGGGACAACAGGAGGGAGCAGTTCTTC.

In its sample, this clone was seen a few times. The rearrangement links TRBV6-1 to TRBJ1-2; a possible D gene is TRBD1 (5 bases). Germline V lookup: CDR1 MNHNS, CDR2 SASEGT. V was shortened by 3 bases and J by 7 bases, with 12 bases between the two germline ends. There are 13 residues in the CDR3. The CDR3 reads CASSDLGQSGYTF. The CDR3 region has the DNA TGTGCCAGCAGTGACCTGGGGCAGTCTGGCTACACCTTC.

The chain uses TRBV30 and TRBJ1-1; tentatively, D is TRBD1 (5 bases). The CDR3 extends over 15 amino acids. Trimming stripped 6 bases from V and 4 bases from J, with 21 bases between. Germline CDR1 GTSNPN, CDR2 SVGIG (reference sequence). CDR3 nucleotide sequence: TGTGCCTGCGTACGCGCAGGGAATGAAGGCACTGAAGCTTTCTTT. The encoded protein is CACVRAGNEGTEAFF.

This clone appeared once. The V and J genes are TRBV6-1 and TRBJ2-5; 9 positions agree with TRBD1. CDR1 MNHNS and CDR2 SASEGT come from the germline V gene. The CDR3 runs 16 residues. V lost 4 bases and J lost 9; bases outside the gene matches: 15. Written as DNA, the CDR3 is TGTGCCAGCAGTGGAAGAGGCGGGACAGGGTATCGGGCCCAGTACTTC. Translating it yields CASSGRGGTGYRAQYF.

J is TRBJ2-3 and V is TRBV7-9; tentative D call: TRBD2 (6 bases). Germline lookup yields CDR1 SEHNR and CDR2 FQNEAQ (reference sequence). Trimming took off 5 bases at V and 2 bases at J, with 11 bases between the two ends. This CDR3 is 14 amino acids long. As DNA, the CDR3 is TGTGCCAGCAGCCACGGGGGTACCACAGATACGCAGTATTTT. Translated: CASSHGGTTDTQYF.

The chain couples TRBV7-3 to TRBJ1-2, with 8 bases fitting TRBD1. CDR1 SGHTA and CDR2 FQGTGA come from the germline V gene. V shed 5 bases, J shed 6 bases, and the junction held 8 bases outside the gene matches. The CDR3 has 14 amino acids. The CDR3 nucleotides read TGTGCCAGCAGCGGACACGCAGGGGGCAATGGCTACACCTTC. As protein: CASSGHAGGNGYTF.

The rearrangement links TRBV2 to TRBJ1-2; no firm D call. Per germline, CDR1 SNHLY and CDR2 FYNNEI. The V gene lost 1 base and the J gene lost 8 bases, with 11 bases spanning the gap. The CDR3 length is 13 residues. CDR3 sequence reads: CASSEGGSGGYTF. The CDR3, as DNA: TGTGCCAGCAGTGAAGGAGGGTCAGGAGGCTACACCTTC.